What follows are 16 T cell receptor beta chains derived from one specimen sequenced in a study of OX40 agonist ivuxolimab in advanced cancers. TCRdb's table, derived via immunoSEQ multiplex PCR, lists solely in-frame clones and lacks some. This sample has tens of thousands of clones, with around 89% found just once. The sample consisted of CD4+ or CD8+ T cells sorted from blood, taken in a trial of the OX40 agonist ivuxolimab. The receptors come from an adult with an advanced solid tumor such as melanoma, head and neck, liver or kidney cancer.

V is TRBV27 and J is TRBJ2-7, with TRBD2 matching 9 bases. V was clipped by 5 bases and J by 1 base; unmatched bases: 6. The length of the CDR3 is 15 residues. Germline CDR1 and CDR2: MNHEY and SMNVEV (reference sequence). Here the CDR3 DNA reads TGTGCCAGCAGTACGGGACTAGCTGCTTCCTACGAGCAGTACTTC. It is translated as CASSTGLAASYEQYF.

This clone appeared a single time. The gene calls are TRBV11-2 and TRBJ1-2; weak D call: TRBD1 (5 bases). The germline gives CDR1 SGHAT, CDR2 FQNNGV. CDR3 length equals 14 residues. The V gene lost 1 base and the J gene lost 0 bases, with 6 bases spanning the gap. The CDR3 loop reads CASSLGGANYGYTF. The CDR3 region has the DNA TGTGCCAGCAGCTTAGGAGGGGCTAACTATGGCTACACCTTC.

The chain combines TRBV6-6 with TRBJ2-7, with a tentative D call TRBD2 (6 bases). Germline V lookup: CDR1 MNHNY, CDR2 SVGAGI (reference sequence). Trimming pared 7 bases from V and 0 bases from J, leaving 13 bases between. CDR3 length: 14 amino acids. The CDR3 DNA reads TGTGCCAGCATTCCGGGACTGAGCTCCTACGAGCAGTACTTC. Translating it yields CASIPGLSSYEQYF.

The chain joins TRBV10-2 to TRBJ2-7, with D possibly being TRBD2 (5 bases). Germline loops: CDR1 WSHSY, CDR2 SAAADI. The CDR3 is 12 amino acids. V was clipped by 10 bases and J by 3 bases, with 13 bases between them. The DNA of the CDR3 is TGCGCCACGGAGGACGACGACTACGAGCAGTACTTC. This translates into CATEDDDYEQYF.

The chain has TRBV11-2 and TRBJ2-7, with D perhaps being TRBD1 or TRBD2 (5 bases each). This CDR3 has 14 residues. Per the germline V gene, CDR1 is SGHAT and CDR2 is FQNNGV. V shed 5 bases and J shed 3 bases, with 14 bases lying between them. As DNA, the CDR3 is TGTGCCAGCAGCAAGGGGACCGCTTACTACGAGCAGTACTTC. It is translated as CASSKGTAYYEQYF.

This chain uses TRBV25-1 with TRBJ2-7; maybe TRBD2 (6 bases). Trimming removed 1 base from V and 0 bases from J, with 7 bases in between. The length of the CDR3 is 14 residues. CDR1 and CDR2 from the germline V gene are MGHDK and SYGVNS. The CDR3 region is CASSEWRGSYEQYF. In DNA form, the CDR3 reads TGTGCCAGCAGTGAATGGAGGGGCTCCTACGAGCAGTACTTC.

The CDR3 sequence is CASNTGQGLPNEQFF. For the CDR3, the DNA is TGTGCCAGTAATACGGGACAGGGACTCCCCAATGAGCAGTTCTTC. The chain uses TRBV19 and TRBJ2-1; TRBD1 aligns across 9 bases. Losses at the gene ends were 7 bases for V and 6 bases for J; bases not matched to a gene: 10. The CDR3 loop spans 15 amino acids. Germline values: CDR1 LNHDA, CDR2 SQIVND (reference sequence).

V is TRBV10-3 and J is TRBJ2-7, with D perhaps TRBD2 (6 bases). Per the germline V gene, CDR1 is ENHRY and CDR2 is SYGVKD. The CDR3 spans 16 residues. V was clipped by 0 bases and J by 0 bases, with 12 bases between them. In DNA, the CDR3 is TGTGCCATCAGTGAGTCTTCAGGACTAAGCTCCTACGAGCAGTACTTC. Its translation is CAISESSGLSSYEQYF.

The chain couples TRBV19 to TRBJ1-1, with D unresolved. CDR3 size: 14 residues. V gave up 8 bases and J gave up 1 base, with 14 bases separating them. Germline CDR1 and CDR2: LNHDA and SQIVND (reference sequence). The CDR3 DNA is TGTGCCAGTGGCCCCCGGCTACGGAACACTGAAGCTTTCTTT. As protein: CASGPRLRNTEAFF. Complete variable domain (other parts from reference TRBV19 and TRBJ1-1): DGGITQSPKYLFRKEGQNVTLSCEQNLNHDAMYWYRQDPGQGLRLIYYSQIVNDFQKGDIAEGYSVSREKKESFPLTVTSAQKNPTAFYLCASGPRLRNTEAFFGQGTRLTVV.

This sequence joins TRBV11-3 and TRBJ2-5, with 11 bases matching TRBD1. The CDR3 spans 14 residues. V lost 5 bases and J lost 4; bases outside the gene matches: 3. Germline loops: CDR1 SGHNT, CDR2 YENEEA. CDR3 sequence (DNA): TGTGCCAGCAGCACCGGGACAGGGGGAGAGACCCAGTACTTC. This gives the protein CASSTGTGGETQYF.

This chain links TRBV28 with TRBJ1-1, with D possibly matching TRBD1 (6 bases). V was cut by 5 bases and J by 0 bases, with 22 bases left in between. The CDR3 loop spans 18 amino acids. Germline CDR1 is MDHEN and CDR2 is SYDVKM. As DNA, the CDR3 is TGTGCCAGCAGTCCCCCGACAGGTTCTACATACCTGAACACTGAAGCTTTCTTT. Encoded protein: CASSPPTGSTYLNTEAFF.

CDR3 sequence reads: CASSYGILGNEQFF. CDR3 bases: TGTGCCAGCAGTTACGGGATCCTTGGGAATGAGCAGTTCTTC. The chain has TRBV6-5 and TRBJ2-1, with D hard to call. The CDR3 loop spans 14 amino acids. Germline CDR1 is MNHEY and CDR2 is SVGAGI. V lost 2 bases and J lost 7, with 12 bases in between.

This clone was seen only once. The chain employs TRBV15 and TRBJ2-5; 12 positions agree with TRBD2. Germline values: CDR1 LNHNV, CDR2 YYDKDF (reference sequence). The J segment lost 0 bases and the V segment lost 5 bases, leaving 4 bases of the junction unmatched. This CDR3 is built from 16 residues. The DNA for the CDR3 is TGTGCCACCAGCCGACTAGCGGGGGAGTACCAAGAGACCCAGTACTTC. Translated, it gives CATSRLAGEYQETQYF.

The chain recombines TRBV12-5 with TRBJ1-2; no definite D call. This CDR3 comprises 15 residues. Trimming left V 1 base short and J 4 bases short, with 13 bases between. Germline values: CDR1 LGHNT, CDR2 FRNRAP. DNA for the CDR3: TGTGCTAGTGGTTTGGGTGGCGGGGAAATCTATGGCTACACCTTC. This translates into CASGLGGGEIYGYTF.

The chain combines TRBV14 with TRBJ1-5; no firm D call. Per germline, CDR1 SGHDN and CDR2 FVKESK. The CDR3 is 13 residues long. V was trimmed by 1 base and J by 6 bases, leaving 7 bases between them. The CDR3 DNA sequence: TGTGCCAGCAGCCAAGGGTTGAGTCAGCCCCAGCATTTT. Protein sequence: CASSQGLSQPQHF.

This clone has a single count. The V call is TRBV7-6, the J call TRBJ2-3, with D possibly being TRBD2 (6 bases). V gave up 0 bases and J gave up 3 bases, with 7 bases separating them. Germline V gene sequence: CDR1 SGHVS, CDR2 FNYEAQ. The length of the CDR3 is 14 residues. The CDR3 region has the DNA TGTGCCAGCAGCTTAGCGCGGGGAACAGATACGCAGTATTTT. It specifies CASSLARGTDTQYF.